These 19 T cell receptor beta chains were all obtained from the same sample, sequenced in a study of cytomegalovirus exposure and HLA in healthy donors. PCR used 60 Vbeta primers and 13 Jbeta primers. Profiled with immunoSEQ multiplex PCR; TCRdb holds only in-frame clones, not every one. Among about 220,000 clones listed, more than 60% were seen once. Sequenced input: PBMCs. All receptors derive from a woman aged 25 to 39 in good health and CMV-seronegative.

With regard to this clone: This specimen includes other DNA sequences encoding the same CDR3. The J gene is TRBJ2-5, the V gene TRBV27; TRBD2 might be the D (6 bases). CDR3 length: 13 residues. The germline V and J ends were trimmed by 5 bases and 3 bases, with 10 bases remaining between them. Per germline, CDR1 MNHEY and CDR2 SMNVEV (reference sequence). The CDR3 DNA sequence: TGTGCCAGCAGTCTTAGCGGAGAAGAGACCCAGTACTTC. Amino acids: CASSLSGEETQYF.

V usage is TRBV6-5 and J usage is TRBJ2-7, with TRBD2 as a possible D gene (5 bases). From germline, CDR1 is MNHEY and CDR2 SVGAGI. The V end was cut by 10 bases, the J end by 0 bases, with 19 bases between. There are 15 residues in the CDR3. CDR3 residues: CATLRVGSVSYEQYF. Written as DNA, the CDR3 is TGTGCCACCCTAAGGGTGGGTAGCGTCTCCTACGAGCAGTACTTC.

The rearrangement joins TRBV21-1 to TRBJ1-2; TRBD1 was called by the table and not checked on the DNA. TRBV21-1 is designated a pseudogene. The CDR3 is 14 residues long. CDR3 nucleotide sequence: TGTGCCAGCATAAAGGGCAGGGGGCTAGGTGGCTACACCTTC. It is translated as CASIKGRGLGGYTF.

The CDR3 here is CASSTRLGYEQYF. The DNA of the CDR3 is TGTGCCAGCAGCACCCGACTAGGGTACGAGCAGTACTTC. V is TRBV7-2 and J is TRBJ2-7, with TRBD2 as a possible D gene (6 bases). CDR3 length: 13 amino acids. In germline, CDR1 is SGHTA, CDR2 FQGNSA. V was shortened by 5 bases and J by 4 bases, with 12 bases between the two germline ends.

Here the CDR3 DNA reads TGTGCCAGCAGCCTGGCGGGGTGGGGATACTACGAGCAGTACTTC. Protein: CASSLAGWGYYEQYF. The chain carries TRBV7-9 and TRBJ2-7, with D possibly being TRBD2 (6 bases). The length of the CDR3 is 15 residues. V was clipped by 5 bases and J by 3 bases, with 17 bases between them. Per the germline V gene, CDR1 is SEHNR and CDR2 is FQNEAQ (reference sequence).

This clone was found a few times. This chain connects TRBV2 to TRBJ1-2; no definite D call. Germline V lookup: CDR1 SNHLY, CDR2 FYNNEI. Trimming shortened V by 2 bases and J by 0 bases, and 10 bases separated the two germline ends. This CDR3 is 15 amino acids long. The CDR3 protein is CASSETRVSNYGYTF. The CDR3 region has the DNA TGTGCCAGCAGTGAAACTCGGGTTTCTAACTATGGCTACACCTTC.

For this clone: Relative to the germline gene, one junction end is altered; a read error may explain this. CDR3 nucleotide sequence: TGTTCCAGCAGCTCTAGCGGGACAACCTACGAGCAGTACTTC. Translated, it gives CSSSSSGTTYEQYF. The rearrangement links TRBV7-9 to TRBJ2-7; TRBD2 agrees at 9 bases. Germline V gene sequence: CDR1 SEHNR, CDR2 FQNEAQ (reference sequence). The CDR3 has 14 amino acids.

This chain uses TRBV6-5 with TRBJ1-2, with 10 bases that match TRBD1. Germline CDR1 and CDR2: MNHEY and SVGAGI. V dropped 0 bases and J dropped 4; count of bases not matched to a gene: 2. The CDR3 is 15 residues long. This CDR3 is CASSYSRTGGYGYTF. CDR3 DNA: TGTGCCAGCAGTTACTCCCGGACAGGGGGCTATGGCTACACCTTC.

The CDR3: CASSEVRVGTEAFF. CDR3 nucleotide sequence: TGTGCCAGCAGTGAAGTGAGGGTTGGCACTGAAGCTTTCTTT. The V and J genes are TRBV6-1 and TRBJ1-1; D is unclear. This CDR3 has 14 residues. Germline V gene sequence: CDR1 MNHNS, CDR2 SASEGT. Trimming removed 1 base from V and 4 bases from J, with 10 bases in between.

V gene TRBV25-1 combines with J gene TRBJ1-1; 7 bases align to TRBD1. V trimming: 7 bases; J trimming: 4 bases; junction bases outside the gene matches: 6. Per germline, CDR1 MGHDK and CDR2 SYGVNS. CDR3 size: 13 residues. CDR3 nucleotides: TGTGCCAGCATATTATCAGGGGGCACTGAAGCTTTCTTT. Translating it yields CASILSGGTEAFF.

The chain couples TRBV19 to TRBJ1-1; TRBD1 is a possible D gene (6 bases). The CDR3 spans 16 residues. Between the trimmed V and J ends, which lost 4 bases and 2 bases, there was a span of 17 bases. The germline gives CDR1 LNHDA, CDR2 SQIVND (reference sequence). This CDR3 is CASSSFWDTLNTEAFF. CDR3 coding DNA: TGTGCCAGTAGTAGTTTTTGGGACACACTTAACACTGAAGCTTTCTTT.

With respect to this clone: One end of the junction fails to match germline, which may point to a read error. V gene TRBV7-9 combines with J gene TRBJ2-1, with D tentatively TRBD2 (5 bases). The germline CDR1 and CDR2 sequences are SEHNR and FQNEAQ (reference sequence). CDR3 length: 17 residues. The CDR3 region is CSSSLSAGGNSYNEQFF. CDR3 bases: TGTTCCAGCAGCTTATCAGCAGGAGGAAACTCCTACAATGAGCAGTTCTTC.

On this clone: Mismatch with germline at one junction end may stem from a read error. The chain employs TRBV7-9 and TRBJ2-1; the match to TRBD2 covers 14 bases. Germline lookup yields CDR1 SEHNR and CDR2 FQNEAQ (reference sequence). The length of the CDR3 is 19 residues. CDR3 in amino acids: CSSSLAGTSGRSSYNEQFF. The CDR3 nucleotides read TGTTCCAGCAGCTTAGCAGGGACTAGCGGGAGAAGCTCCTACAATGAGCAGTTCTTC.

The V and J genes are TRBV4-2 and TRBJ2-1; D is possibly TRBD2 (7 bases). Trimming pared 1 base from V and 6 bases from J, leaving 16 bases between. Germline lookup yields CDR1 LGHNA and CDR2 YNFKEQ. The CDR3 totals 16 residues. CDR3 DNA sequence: TGTGCCAGCAGCCAAGTAGGGGGGGGGCTCTTCAATGAGCAGTTCTTC. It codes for CASSQVGGGLFNEQFF.

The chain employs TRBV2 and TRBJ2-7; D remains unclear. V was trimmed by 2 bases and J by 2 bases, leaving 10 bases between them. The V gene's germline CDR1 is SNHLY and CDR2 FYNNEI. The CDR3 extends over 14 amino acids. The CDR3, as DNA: TGTGCCAGCAGTGAAATAGGCGGAGCCTACGAGCAGTACTTC. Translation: CASSEIGGAYEQYF.

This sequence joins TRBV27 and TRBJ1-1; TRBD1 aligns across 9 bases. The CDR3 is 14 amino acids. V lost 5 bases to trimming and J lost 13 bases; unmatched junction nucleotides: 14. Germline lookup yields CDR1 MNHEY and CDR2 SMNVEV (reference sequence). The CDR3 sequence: CASSPRQGVAVVFF. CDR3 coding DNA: TGTGCCAGCAGTCCTCGACAGGGGGTCGCCGTAGTTTTCTTT.

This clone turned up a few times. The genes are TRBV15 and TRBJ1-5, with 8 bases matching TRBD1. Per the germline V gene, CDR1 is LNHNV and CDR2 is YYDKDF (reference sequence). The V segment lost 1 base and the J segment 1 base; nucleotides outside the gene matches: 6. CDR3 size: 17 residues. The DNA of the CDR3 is TGTGCCACCAGCAGAGGTGGGACAGGCAGAAGCAATCAGCCCCAGCATTTT. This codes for CATSRGGTGRSNQPQHF.

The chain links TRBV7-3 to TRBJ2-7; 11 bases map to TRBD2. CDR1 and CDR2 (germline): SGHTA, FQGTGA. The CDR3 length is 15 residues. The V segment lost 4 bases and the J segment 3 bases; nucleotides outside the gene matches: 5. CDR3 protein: CASSCRLAGSYEQYF. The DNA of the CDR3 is TGTGCCAGCAGCTGCCGACTAGCGGGAAGCTACGAGCAGTACTTC.

As DNA, the CDR3 is TGTGCCAGCAGCCTTGACAGGATTGAGCAGTACTTC. Amino acid sequence: CASSLDRIEQYF. The chain uses TRBV7-9 and TRBJ2-7; D may be TRBD1 (6 bases). CDR1 and CDR2 (germline): SEHNR, FQNEAQ (reference sequence). This CDR3 has 12 amino acids. Trimming removed 5 bases from V and 7 bases from J, with 12 bases in between.